The clone carrying this T cell receptor beta chain has only one observation. This specimen comes from a study of control samples from healthy donors and cancer patients. This CDR3 contains 14 residues. Trimming shortened V by 6 bases and J by 2 bases, and 14 bases separated the two germline ends. Germline V CDR1 and CDR2: ENHRY, SYGVKD. The method was immunoSEQ multiplex PCR; TCRdb's version includes in-frame clones alone and lacks a portion of them. The sample carries 80,000 to 85,000 clones, roughly 90% recorded once. The sequence was collected from a woman aged 50 to 65 in good health. The V call is TRBV10-3, the J call TRBJ2-7; D perhaps matches TRBD2 (5 bases). Source material: blood. The CDR3, as DNA: TGTGCCATCAGATCGGACTCATTAACCTACGAGCAGTACTTC. Amino acids: CAIRSDSLTYEQYF.